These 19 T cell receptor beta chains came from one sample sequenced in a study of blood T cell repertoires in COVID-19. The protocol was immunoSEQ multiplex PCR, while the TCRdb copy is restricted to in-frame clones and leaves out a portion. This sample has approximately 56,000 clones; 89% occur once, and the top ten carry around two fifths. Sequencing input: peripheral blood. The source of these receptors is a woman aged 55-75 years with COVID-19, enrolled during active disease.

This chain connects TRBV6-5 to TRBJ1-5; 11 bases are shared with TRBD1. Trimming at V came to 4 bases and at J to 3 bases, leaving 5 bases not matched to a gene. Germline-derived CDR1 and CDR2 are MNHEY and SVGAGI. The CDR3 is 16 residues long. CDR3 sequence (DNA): TGTGCCAGCAGTTCCGGGACAGGGGGTTACAATCAGCCCCAGCATTTT. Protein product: CASSSGTGGYNQPQHF.

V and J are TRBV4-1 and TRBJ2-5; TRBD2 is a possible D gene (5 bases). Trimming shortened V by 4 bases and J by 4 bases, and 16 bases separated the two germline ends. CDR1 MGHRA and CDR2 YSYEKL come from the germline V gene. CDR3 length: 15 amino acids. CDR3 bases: TGCGCCAGCAGCCCTGAGGACTCCCCGCGAGAGACCCAGTACTTC. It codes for CASSPEDSPRETQYF.

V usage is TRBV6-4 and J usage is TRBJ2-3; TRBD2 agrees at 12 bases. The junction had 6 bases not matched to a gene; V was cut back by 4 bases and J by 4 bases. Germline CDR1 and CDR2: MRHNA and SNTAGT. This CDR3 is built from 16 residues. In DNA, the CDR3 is TGTGCCAGCAGTGCTACTAGCGGGGGGAGTCCAGATACGCAGTATTTT. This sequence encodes CASSATSGGSPDTQYF.

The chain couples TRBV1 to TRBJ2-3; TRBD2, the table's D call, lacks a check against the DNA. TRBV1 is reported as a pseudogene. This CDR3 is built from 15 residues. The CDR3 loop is CTSSPQLAGWDTQYF. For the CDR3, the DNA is TGCACCAGCAGCCCTCAACTAGCGGGGTGGGATACGCAGTATTTT.

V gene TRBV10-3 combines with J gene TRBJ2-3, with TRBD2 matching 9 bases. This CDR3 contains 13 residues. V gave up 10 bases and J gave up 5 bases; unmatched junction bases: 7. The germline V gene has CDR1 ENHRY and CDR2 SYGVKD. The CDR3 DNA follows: TGTGCCACGTTAGCGGGAGCGGAAGATACGCAGTATTTT. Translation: CATLAGAEDTQYF.

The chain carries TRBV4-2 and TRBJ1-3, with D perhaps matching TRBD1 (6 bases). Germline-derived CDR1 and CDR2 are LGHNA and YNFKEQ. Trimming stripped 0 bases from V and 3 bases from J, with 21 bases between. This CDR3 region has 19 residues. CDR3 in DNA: TGTGCCAGCAGCCAAGAAAGCAGGGACATCTGGAGTGTTGGAAACACCATATATTTT. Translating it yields CASSQESRDIWSVGNTIYF.

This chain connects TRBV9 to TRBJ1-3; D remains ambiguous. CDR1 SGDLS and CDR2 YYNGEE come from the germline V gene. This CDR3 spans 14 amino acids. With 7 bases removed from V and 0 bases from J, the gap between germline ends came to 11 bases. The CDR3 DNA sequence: TGTGCCAGCCCCGCGAGGCCCTCTGGAAACACCATATATTTT. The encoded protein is CASPARPSGNTIYF.

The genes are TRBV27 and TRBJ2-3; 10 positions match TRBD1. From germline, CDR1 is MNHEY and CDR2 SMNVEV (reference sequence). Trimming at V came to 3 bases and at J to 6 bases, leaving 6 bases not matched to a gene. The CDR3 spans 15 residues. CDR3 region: CASSFRGQGRDTQYF. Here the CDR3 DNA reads TGTGCCAGCAGTTTTAGGGGACAGGGGAGGGATACGCAGTATTTT.

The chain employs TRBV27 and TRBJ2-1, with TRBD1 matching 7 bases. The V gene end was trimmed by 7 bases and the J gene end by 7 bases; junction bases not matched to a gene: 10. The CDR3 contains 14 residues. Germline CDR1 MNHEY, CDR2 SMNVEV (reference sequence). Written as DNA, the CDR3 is TGTGCCAGCAAGGGGACAGCGATATGGAATGAGCAGTTCTTC. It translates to CASKGTAIWNEQFF.

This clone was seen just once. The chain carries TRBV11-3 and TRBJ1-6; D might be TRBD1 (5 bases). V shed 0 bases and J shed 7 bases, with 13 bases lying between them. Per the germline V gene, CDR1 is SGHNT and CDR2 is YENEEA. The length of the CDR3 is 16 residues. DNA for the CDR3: TGTGCCAGCAGCTTAGATTCAACAGGAGGGAATTCACCCCTCCACTTT. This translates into CASSLDSTGGNSPLHF.

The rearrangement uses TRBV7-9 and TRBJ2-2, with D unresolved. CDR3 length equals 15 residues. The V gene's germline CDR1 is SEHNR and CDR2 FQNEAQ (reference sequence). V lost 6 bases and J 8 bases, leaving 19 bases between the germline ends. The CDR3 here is CASRSSPAEAGELFF. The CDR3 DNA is TGTGCCAGCAGATCAAGTCCTGCCGAGGCGGGGGAGCTGTTTTTT.

The CDR3 here is CASSHPDFSGQYF. CDR3 nucleotides: TGCGCCAGCAGCCACCCAGACTTTTCGGGGCAGTACTTC. This sequence joins TRBV4-3 and TRBJ2-7; D remains ambiguous. The CDR3 extends over 13 amino acids. Deletions cut 3 bases from V and 9 bases from J, with 15 bases between. In germline, CDR1 is LGHNA, CDR2 YSLEER.

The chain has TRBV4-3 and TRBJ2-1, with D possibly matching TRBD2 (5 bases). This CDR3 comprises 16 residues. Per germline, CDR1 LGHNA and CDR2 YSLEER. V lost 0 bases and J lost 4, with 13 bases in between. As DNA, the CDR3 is TGCGCCAGCAGCCAAGAATCGGACTCTCCTTACAATGAGCAGTTCTTC. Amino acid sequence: CASSQESDSPYNEQFF.

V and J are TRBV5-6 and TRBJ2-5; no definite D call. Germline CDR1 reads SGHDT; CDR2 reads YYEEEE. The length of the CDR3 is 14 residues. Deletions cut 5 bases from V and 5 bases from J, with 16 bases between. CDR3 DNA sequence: TGTGCCAGCAGTCTGGGCGTTCTTAGGGAGACCCAGTACTTC. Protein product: CASSLGVLRETQYF.

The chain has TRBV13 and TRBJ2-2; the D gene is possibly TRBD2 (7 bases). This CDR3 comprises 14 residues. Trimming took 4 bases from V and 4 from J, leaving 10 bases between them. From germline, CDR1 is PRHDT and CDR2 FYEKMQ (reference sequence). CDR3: CASSWRGRTGELFF. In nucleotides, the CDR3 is TGTGCCAGCAGCTGGCGGGGGCGCACCGGGGAGCTGTTTTTT.

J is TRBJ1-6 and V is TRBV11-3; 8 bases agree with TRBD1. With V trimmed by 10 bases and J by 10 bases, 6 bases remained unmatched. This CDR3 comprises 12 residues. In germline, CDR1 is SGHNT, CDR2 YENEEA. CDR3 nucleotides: TGTGCCACCCAACAGGGGGAGTCACCCCTCCACTTT. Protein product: CATQQGESPLHF. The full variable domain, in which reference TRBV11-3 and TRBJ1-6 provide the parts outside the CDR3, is EAGVVQSPRYKIIEKKQPVAFWCNPISGHNTLYWYLQNLGQGPELLIRYENEEAVDDSQLPKDRFSAERLKGVDSTLKIQPAELGDSAVYLCATQQGESPLHFGNGTRLTVT.

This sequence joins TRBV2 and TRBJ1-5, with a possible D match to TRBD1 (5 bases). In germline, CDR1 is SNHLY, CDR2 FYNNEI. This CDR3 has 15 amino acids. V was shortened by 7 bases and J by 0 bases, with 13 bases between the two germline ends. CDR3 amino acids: CASTLDSHSNQPQHF. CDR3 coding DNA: TGTGCCAGCACTTTAGACAGTCATAGCAATCAGCCCCAGCATTTT.

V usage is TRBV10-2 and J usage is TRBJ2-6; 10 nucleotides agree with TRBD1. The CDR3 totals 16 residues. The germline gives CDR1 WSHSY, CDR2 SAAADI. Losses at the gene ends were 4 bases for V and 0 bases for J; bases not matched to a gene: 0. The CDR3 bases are TGCGCCAGCAGTGGGACAGGGGGCTCTGGGGCCAACGTCCTGACTTTC. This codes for CASSGTGGSGANVLTF.

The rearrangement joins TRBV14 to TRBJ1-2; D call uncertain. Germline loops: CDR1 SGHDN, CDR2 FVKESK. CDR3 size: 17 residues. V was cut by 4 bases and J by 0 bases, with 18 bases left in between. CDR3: CASSRRGVGRANYGYTF. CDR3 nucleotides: TGTGCCAGCAGCCGCCGGGGTGTCGGGCGCGCTAACTATGGCTACACCTTC.